This T cell receptor (beta chain) is drawn from a study of CD8 T cells in Susac syndrome. TCR beta sequencing was performed on blood CD8+ and CD4+ T cells. The control group consisted of healthy donors matched for age and sex. TEMRA cells were FACS-enriched and CD8+ and CD4+ T cells negatively isolated. This clonotype was detected only a few times. It was with random hexamers that roughly 0.45 to 1 ug RNA was reverse transcribed. Multiplex PCR with immunoSEQ amplified the TCR beta CDR3 across 54 Vbeta and 13 Jbeta. A single record per CDR3 protein comes from TCRdb applying MiXCR to the immunoSEQ multiplex PCR reads. The table has approximately 150,000 distinct CDR3 sequences, around 90% seen once. The sequence was collected from a human donor in good health. The sequenced sample consisted of CD4+ T cells from PBMCs.

The CDR3 region has the DNA TGCGCCAGCAGCTTTGGGACAGCGAACACCGGGGAGCTGTTTTTT. It is translated as CASSFGTANTGELFF. V usage is TRBV5-1 and J usage is TRBJ2-2, with 7 bases matching TRBD1. Germline lookup yields CDR1 SGHRS and CDR2 YFSETQ. CDR3 size: 15 residues. V shed 2 bases, J shed 0 bases, and the junction held 1 base outside the gene matches.